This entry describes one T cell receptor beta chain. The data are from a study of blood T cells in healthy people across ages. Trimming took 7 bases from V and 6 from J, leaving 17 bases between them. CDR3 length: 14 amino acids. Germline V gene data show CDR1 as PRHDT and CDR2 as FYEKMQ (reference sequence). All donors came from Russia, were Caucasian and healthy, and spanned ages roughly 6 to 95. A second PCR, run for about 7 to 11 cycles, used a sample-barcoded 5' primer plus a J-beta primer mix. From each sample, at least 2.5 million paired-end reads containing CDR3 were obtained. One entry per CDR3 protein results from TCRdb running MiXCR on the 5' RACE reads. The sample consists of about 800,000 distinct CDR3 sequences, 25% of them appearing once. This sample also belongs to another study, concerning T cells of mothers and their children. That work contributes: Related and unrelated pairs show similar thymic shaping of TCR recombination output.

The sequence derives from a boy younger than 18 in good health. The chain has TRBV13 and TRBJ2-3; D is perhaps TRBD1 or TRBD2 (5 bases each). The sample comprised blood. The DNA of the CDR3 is TGTGCCAGCACTTCCGGGACCCAGTTGGATACGCAGTATTTT. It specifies CASTSGTQLDTQYF.